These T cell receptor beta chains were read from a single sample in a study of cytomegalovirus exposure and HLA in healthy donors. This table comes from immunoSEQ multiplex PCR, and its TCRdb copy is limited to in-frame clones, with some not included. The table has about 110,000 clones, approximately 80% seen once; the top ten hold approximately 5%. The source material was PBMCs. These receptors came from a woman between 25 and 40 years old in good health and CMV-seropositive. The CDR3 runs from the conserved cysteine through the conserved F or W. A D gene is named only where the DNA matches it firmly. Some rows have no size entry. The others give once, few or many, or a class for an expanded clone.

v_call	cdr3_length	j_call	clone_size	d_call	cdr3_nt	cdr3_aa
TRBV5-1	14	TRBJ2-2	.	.	TGCGCCAGCAAAACCGGGGGGAACACCGGGGAGCTGTTTTTT	CASKTGGNTGELFF
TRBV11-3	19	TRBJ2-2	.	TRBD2	TGTGCCAGCAGCCCGTATACCCCAATAGCGGGAGGATCCGCCGGGGAGCTGTTTTTT	CASSPYTPIAGGSAGELFF
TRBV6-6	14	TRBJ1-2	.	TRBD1	TGTGCCAGCACCCAAGAACAGGGGATCCATGGCTACACCTTC	CASTQEQGIHGYTF
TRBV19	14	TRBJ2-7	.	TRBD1	TGTGCCAGTAGCGGCCGGGACAGGGAACACGAGCAGTACTTC	CASSGRDREHEQYF
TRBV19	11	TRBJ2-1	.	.	TGTGCCAGTAGTTCCCGGGAGGAGCAGTTCTTC	CASSSREEQFF
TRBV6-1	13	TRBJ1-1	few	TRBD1	TGTGCTGCGGTTGAGGGGGCGAACACTGAAGCTTTCTTT	CAAVEGANTEAFF
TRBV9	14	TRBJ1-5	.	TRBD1	TGTGCCAGCAGCTCAGGGGGTTCCAATCAGCCCCAGCATTTT	CASSSGGSNQPQHF
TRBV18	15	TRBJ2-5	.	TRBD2	TGTGCCAGCTCACCACTGTCGGGGGGAATGGAGACCCAGTACTTC	CASSPLSGGMETQYF
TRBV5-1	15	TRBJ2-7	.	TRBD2	TGCGCCAGCAGCTGGACTAGCGGGACTACCTACGAGCAGTACTTC	CASSWTSGTTYEQYF
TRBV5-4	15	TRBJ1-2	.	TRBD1	TGTGCCAGCAGCGGAACAGGGGGAAAGTGGTATGGCTACACCTTC	CASSGTGGKWYGYTF
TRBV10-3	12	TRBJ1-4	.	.	TGTGCCACCGGGGAGGTGGAAGAAAAACTGTTTTTT	CATGEVEEKLFF
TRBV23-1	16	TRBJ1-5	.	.	TGCGCCAGCAGTCAAATTACAGGGTTTCGGAAACAGCCCCAGCATTTT	CASSQITGFRKQPQHF
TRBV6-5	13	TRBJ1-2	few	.	TGTGCCAGCTTCGGGGGTTCTAACTATGGCTACACCTTC	CASFGGSNYGYTF
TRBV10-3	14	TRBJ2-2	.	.	TGTGCCATCAGTGTTTTAGGGGCCACCGGGGAGCTGTTTTTT	CAISVLGATGELFF
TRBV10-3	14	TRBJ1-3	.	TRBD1	TGTGCCACTGGACAGGGGGCAGGTGGAAACACCATATATTTT	CATGQGAGGNTIYF
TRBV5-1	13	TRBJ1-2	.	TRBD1	TGCGCCAGCAGCTTGGGGGACAGCTATGGCTACACCTTC	CASSLGDSYGYTF
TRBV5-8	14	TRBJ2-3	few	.	TGTGCCAGCAGCTCCCATCGGGGCACAGATACGCAGTATTTT	CASSSHRGTDTQYF
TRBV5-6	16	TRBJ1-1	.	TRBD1	TGTGCCAGCAGGCAATCGGCGGGACAGGATAACACTGAAGCTTTCTTT	CASRQSAGQDNTEAFF
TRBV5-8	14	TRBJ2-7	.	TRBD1	TGTGCCAGCAGCTTGATGGGACAGGGCCACGAGCAGTACTTC	CASSLMGQGHEQYF
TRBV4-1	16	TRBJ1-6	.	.	TGCGCCAGCAGCCAAGGCGGGGGAATCTATAATTCACCCCTCCACTTT	CASSQGGGIYNSPLHF
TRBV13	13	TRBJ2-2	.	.	TGTGCCAGCAGCTTAGCACTCACCGGGGAGCTGTTTTTT	CASSLALTGELFF
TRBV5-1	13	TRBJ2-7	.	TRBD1	TGCGCCAGCAGCTTTGACAGGGCCTACGAGCAGTACTTC	CASSFDRAYEQYF
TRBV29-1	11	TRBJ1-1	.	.	TGCAGCGTTGAAGACCCAGGGGAAGCTTTCTTT	CSVEDPGEAFF
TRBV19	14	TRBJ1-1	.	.	TGTGCCAGTTCACAATGGGGGGGTATCCCTGAAGCTTTCTTT	CASSQWGGIPEAFF
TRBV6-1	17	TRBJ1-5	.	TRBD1	TGTGCCAGCAGTGAACTACCTGGACAGGGGACCTTTGGGCCCCAGCATTTT	CASSELPGQGTFGPQHF
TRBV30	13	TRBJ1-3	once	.	TGTGCCTGGCGACAAGGCTCTGGAAACACCATATATTTT	CAWRQGSGNTIYF
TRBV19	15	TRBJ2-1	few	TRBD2	TGTGCCAGTAGTACGATCGGGGGGGCGGCGCGTGAGCAGTTCTTC	CASSTIGGAAREQFF
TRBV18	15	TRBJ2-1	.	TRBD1	TGTGCCAGCTCACCACAGGAGACAGGGTTAAATGAGCAGTTCTTC	CASSPQETGLNEQFF
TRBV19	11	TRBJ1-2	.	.	TGTGCCAGTAGCCCGTCGGTTGGCTACACCTTC	CASSPSVGYTF
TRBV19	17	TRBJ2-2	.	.	TGTGCCAGTAGTACTGGATACTCCCGCGGCAACACCGGGGAGCTGTTTTTT	CASSTGYSRGNTGELFF
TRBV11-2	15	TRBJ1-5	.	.	TGTGCCAGCAGCTTAGGGGAGGGATTATGGCAGCCCCAGCATTTT	CASSLGEGLWQPQHF
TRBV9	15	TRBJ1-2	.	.	TGTGCCAGCAGCGTAGGGGCAGGGACTAACTATGGCTACACCTTC	CASSVGAGTNYGYTF
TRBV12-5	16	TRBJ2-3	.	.	TGTGCTAGTGGCCCGAGCCCAGGGGCGGTTCGGGATACGCAGTATTTT	CASGPSPGAVRDTQYF
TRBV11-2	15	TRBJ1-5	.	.	TGTGCCAGCAGTCGGACAGATCTAAGCAATCAGCCCCAGCATTTT	CASSRTDLSNQPQHF
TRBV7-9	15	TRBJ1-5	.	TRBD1	TGTGCCAGCAGCCCGGACAGGGGGGGGAATCAGCCCCAGCATTTT	CASSPDRGGNQPQHF
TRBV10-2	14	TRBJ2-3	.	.	TGCGCCAGCAGCCCCCTAATATCCACAGATACGCAGTATTTT	CASSPLISTDTQYF
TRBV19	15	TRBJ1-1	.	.	TGTGCCAGCAGTATATGGGGAGGGGCAGGGACTGAAGCTTTCTTT	CASSIWGGAGTEAFF
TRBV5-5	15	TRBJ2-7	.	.	TGTGCCAGCAGCTATTACGAAACCAGGGCCAACGAGCAGTACTTC	CASSYYETRANEQYF
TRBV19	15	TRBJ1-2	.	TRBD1	TGTGCCAGTAGTACCCAGACAGGGGAGAACTATGGCTACACCTTC	CASSTQTGENYGYTF
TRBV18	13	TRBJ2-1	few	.	TGTGCCAGCTCAGCCTTAGACGGGGATGAGCAGTTCTTC	CASSALDGDEQFF
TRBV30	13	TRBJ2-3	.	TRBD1	TGTGCCTGGAGTGTACAGGGGACAGATACGCAGTATTTT	CAWSVQGTDTQYF
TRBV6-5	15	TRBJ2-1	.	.	TGTGCCAGCAGTACCGCCGGGGGAGAGTACAATGAGCAGTTCTTC	CASSTAGGEYNEQFF
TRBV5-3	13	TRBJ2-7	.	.	TGTGCCCCCCCGGGGCGGGGCTCGAACGAGCAGTACTTC	CAPPGRGSNEQYF
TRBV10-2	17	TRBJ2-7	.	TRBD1	TGCGCCAGCAGTGAGTCGGGGGTCGGGACAGGGGAATACGAGCAGTACTTC	CASSESGVGTGEYEQYF
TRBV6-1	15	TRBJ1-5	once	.	TGTGCCAGCAGTGAACTACAGGGAAGCAATCAGCCCCAGCATTTT	CASSELQGSNQPQHF
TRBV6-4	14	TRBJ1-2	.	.	TGTGCCAGCAGTGACGGGGGCGCGGTGGGTGGCTACACCTTC	CASSDGGAVGGYTF